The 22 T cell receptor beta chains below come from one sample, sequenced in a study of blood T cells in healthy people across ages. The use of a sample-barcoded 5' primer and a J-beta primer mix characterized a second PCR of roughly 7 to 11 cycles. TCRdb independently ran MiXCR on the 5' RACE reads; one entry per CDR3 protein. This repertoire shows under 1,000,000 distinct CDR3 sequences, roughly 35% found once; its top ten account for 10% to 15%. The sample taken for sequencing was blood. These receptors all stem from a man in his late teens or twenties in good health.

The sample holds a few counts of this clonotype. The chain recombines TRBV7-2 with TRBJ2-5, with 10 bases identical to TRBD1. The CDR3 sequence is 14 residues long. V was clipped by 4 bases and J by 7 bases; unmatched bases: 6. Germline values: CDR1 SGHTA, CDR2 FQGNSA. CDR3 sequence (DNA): TGTGCCAGCAGCTCGGGACAGGGGACAGGGACCCAGTACTTC. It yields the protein CASSSGQGTGTQYF.

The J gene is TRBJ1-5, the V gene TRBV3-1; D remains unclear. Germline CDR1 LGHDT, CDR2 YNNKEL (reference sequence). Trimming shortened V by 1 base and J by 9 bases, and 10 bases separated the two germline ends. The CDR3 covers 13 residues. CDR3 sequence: CASSQAFGRPQHF. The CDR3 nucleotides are TGTGCCAGCAGCCAAGCATTCGGGAGGCCCCAGCATTTT.

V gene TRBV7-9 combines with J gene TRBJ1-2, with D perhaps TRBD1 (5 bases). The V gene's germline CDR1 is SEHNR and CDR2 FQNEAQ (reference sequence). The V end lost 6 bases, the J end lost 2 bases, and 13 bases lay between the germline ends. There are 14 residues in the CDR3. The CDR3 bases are TGTGCCAGCAGAAGCGACGGGGGAAACTATGGCTACACCTTC. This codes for CASRSDGGNYGYTF.

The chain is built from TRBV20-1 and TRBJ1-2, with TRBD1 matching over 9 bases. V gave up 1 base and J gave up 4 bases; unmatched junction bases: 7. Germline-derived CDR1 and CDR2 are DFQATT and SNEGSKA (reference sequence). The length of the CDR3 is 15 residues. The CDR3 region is CSARAGTGTSYGYTF. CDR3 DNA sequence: TGCAGTGCTAGAGCGGGGACAGGGACGAGCTATGGCTACACCTTC.

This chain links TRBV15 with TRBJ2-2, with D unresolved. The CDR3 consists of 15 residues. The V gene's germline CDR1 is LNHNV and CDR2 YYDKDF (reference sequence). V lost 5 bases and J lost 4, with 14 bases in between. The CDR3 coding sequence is TGTGCCACCAGCGCGGACGGCTACTCCACCGGGGAGCTGTTTTTT. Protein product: CATSADGYSTGELFF. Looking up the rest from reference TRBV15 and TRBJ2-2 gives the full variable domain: DAMVIQNPRYQVTQFGKPVTLSCSQTLNHNVMYWYQQKSSQAPKLLFHYYDKDFNNEADTPDNFQSRRPNTSFCFLDIRSPGLGDTAMYLCATSADGYSTGELFFGEGSRLTVL.

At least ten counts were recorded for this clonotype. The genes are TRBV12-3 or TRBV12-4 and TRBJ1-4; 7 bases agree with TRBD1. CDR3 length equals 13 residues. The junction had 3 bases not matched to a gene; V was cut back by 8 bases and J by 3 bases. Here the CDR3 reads CASYRGANEKLFF. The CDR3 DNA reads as TGTGCCAGCTACAGGGGAGCTAATGAAAAACTGTTTTTT.

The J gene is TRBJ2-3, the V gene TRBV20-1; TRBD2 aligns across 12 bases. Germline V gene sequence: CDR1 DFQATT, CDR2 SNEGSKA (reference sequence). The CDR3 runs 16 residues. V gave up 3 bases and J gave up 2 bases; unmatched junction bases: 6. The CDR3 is CSARITSGGFTDTQYF. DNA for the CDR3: TGCAGTGCTAGGATAACTAGCGGGGGGTTCACAGATACGCAGTATTTT.

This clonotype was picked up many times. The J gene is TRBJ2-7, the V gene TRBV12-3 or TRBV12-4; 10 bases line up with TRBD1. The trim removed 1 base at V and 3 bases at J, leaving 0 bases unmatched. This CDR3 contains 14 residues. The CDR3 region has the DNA TGTGCCAGCAGTTTAGGGACAGGGGGCTACGAGCAGTACTTC. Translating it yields CASSLGTGGYEQYF.

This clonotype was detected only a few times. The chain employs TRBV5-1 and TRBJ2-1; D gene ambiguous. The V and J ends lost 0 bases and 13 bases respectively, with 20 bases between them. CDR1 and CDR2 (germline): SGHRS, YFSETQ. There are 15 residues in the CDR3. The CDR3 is CASSLAPRTGTPQFF. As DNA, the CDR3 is TGCGCCAGCAGCTTGGCTCCACGGACCGGCACCCCCCAGTTCTTC.

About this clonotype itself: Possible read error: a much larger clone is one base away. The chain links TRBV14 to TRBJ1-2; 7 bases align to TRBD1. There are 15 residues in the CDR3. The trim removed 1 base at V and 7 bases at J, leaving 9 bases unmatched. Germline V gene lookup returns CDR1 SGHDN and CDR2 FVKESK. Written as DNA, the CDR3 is TGTGCCAGCAGCCAAGTGACAGGGACAACCAGTGGCTACACCTTC. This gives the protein CASSQVTGTTSGYTF.

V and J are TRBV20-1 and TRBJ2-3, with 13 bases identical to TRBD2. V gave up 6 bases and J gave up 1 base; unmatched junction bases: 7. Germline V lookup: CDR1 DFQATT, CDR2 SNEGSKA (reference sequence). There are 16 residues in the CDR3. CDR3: CSASAGTSGGTDTQYF. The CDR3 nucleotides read TGCAGTGCGAGCGCCGGGACTAGCGGGGGCACAGATACGCAGTATTTT.

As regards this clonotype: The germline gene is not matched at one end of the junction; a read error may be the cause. CDR3 protein: CVSRSGTGPTEAFF. DNA of the CDR3: TGTGTCAGCAGATCTGGGACAGGGCCCACTGAAGCTTTCTTT. The chain recombines TRBV7-8 with TRBJ1-1; 9 positions agree with TRBD1. The length of the CDR3 is 14 residues. CDR1 and CDR2 from the germline V gene are SGHVS and FQNEAQ.

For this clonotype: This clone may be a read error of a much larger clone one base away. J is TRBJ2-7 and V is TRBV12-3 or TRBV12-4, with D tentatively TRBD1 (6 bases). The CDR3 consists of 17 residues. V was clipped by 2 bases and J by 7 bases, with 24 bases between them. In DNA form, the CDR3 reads TGTGCCAGCAGTTTAACCCCACAGGGTTTAACGCACAATGAGCAGTACTTC. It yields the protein CASSLTPQGLTHNEQYF.

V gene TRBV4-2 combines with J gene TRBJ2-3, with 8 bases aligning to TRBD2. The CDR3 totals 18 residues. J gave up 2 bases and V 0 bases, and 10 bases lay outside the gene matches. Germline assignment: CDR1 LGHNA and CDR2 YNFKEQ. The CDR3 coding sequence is TGTGCCAGCAGCCAAGAGTTTGGGCGGGGGGACTTCACAGATACGCAGTATTTT. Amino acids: CASSQEFGRGDFTDTQYF.

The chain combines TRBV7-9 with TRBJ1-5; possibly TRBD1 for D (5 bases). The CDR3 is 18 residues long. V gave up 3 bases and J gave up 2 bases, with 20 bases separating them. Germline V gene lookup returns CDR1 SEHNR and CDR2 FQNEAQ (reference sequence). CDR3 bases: TGTGCCAGCAGCTTCGAATTAGGGACTCTAGCGGGCAATCAGCCCCAGCATTTT. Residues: CASSFELGTLAGNQPQHF.

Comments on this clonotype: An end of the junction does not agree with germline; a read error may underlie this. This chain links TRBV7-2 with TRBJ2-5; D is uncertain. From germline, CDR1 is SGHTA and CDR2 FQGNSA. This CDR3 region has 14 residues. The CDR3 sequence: CASSLYSFQETQYF. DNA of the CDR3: TGTGCTAGCAGCTTATACAGCTTCCAAGAGACCCAGTACTTC.

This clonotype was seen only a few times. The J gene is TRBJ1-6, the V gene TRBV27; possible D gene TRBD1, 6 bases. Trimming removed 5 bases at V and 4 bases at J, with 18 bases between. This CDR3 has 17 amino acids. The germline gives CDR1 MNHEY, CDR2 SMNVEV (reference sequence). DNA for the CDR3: TGTGCCAGCAGTCCACACCCGGACAGCTATTATAATTCACCCCTCCACTTT. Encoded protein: CASSPHPDSYYNSPLHF.

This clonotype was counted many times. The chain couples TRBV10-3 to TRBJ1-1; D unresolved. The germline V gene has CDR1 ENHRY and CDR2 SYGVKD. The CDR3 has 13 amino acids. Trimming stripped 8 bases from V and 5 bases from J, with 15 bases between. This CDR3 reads CAISPAAVTEAFF. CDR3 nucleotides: TGTGCCATCTCCCCCGCGGCGGTAACTGAAGCTTTCTTT.

CDR3 DNA: TGCAGTGCTACCCGACCCCGGGACGGACTCATGAACACTGAAGCTTTCTTT. It is translated as CSATRPRDGLMNTEAFF. The V gene is TRBV20-1, the J gene TRBJ1-1; a possible D gene is TRBD1 (5 bases). V lost 4 bases, J lost 0 bases, and 21 bases lay in between. There are 17 residues in the CDR3. Germline V gives CDR1 DFQATT, CDR2 SNEGSKA (reference sequence).

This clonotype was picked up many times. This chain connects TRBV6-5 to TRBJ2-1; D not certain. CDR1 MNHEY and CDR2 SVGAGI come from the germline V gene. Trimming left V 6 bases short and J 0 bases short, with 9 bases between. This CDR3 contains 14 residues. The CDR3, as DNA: TGTGCCAGCAGGTATCTCAGCTCCTACAATGAGCAGTTCTTC. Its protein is CASRYLSSYNEQFF.

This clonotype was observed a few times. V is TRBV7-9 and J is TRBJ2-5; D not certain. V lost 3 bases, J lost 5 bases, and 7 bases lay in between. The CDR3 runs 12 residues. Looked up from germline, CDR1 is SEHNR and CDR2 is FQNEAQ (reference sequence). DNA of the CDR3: TGTGCCAGCAGCTTTCAGGTGGAGACCCAGTACTTC. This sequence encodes CASSFQVETQYF.

CDR3 sequence: CASSLEQVTRNEQFF. The CDR3, as DNA: TGTGCCAGCAGCTTAGAACAGGTCACCCGCAATGAGCAGTTCTTC. The gene calls are TRBV7-9 and TRBJ2-1, with D possibly TRBD1 on 5 matching bases. The CDR3 consists of 15 residues. Germline lookup yields CDR1 SEHNR and CDR2 FQNEAQ (reference sequence). With 1 base removed from V and 6 bases from J, the gap between germline ends came to 13 bases.